These 22 T cell receptor beta chains share one sample of origin, sequenced in a study of shared clonotypes between healthy human individuals (dated by TCRdb to between 2020 and 2021). Receptor libraries were prepared by the immunoSEQ multiplex PCR assay. TCRdb carries this immuneACCESS record with in-frame sequences only. Its versions omit some clonotypes, under half of them owing to an unresolved V gene in the studies checked, with the rest unexplained. Counted in this sample were about half a million clones; roughly 80% of them appeared once. The ten largest account for approximately 12% of the sample. The sample comprised PBMCs. These TCRs come from a woman aged 40-49 years in good health. Some clones in this sample may be carry-over from other donors' samples.

The V and J genes are TRBV11-2 and TRBJ2-5, with 8 bases matching TRBD2. There are 15 residues in the CDR3. Germline CDR1 is SGHAT and CDR2 is FQNNGV. V shed 2 bases, J shed 4 bases, and the junction held 6 bases outside the gene matches. CDR3 DNA sequence: TGTGCCAGCAGCTTATGGCGGGGACTAGGAGAGACCCAGTACTTC. It yields the protein CASSLWRGLGETQYF.

As for this clone: A much bigger clone sits one base away, suggesting this may be a read error. The V call is TRBV6-1, the J call TRBJ1-1; D is unclear. CDR1 and CDR2 (germline): MNHNS, SASEGT. CDR3 length equals 15 residues. The germline V and J ends were trimmed by 5 bases and 8 bases, with 21 bases remaining between them. The CDR3 reads CASSPWNPMEREAFF. DNA for the CDR3: TGTGCCAGCAGTCCCTGGAACCCCATGGAACGCGAAGCTTTCTTT.

CDR3 sequence (DNA): TGTGCCAGCAGCTTAGAGGGGACGACTCAGCCCCAGCATTTT. Its protein product is CASSLEGTTQPQHF. The chain uses TRBV7-9 and TRBJ1-5, with D possibly TRBD1 on 5 matching bases. Germline values: CDR1 SEHNR, CDR2 FQNEAQ (reference sequence). CDR3 size: 14 residues. V was pared by 1 base and J by 6 bases, with 10 bases between.

About this clone itself: Other DNA sequences in this specimen translate into the identical CDR3. The gene calls are TRBV7-9 and TRBJ2-5, with TRBD2 matching 12 bases. The germline V gene encodes CDR1 SEHNR and CDR2 FQNEAQ (reference sequence). V dropped 2 bases and J dropped 4; count of bases not matched to a gene: 8. The CDR3 sequence is 17 residues long. CDR3 nucleotide sequence: TGTGCCAGCAGCTTACGCACTAGCGGGAGGAGCGGAGAGACCCAGTACTTC. This encodes CASSLRTSGRSGETQYF.

The chain combines TRBV2 with TRBJ1-2, with a possible D match to TRBD1 (6 bases). The CDR3 consists of 13 residues. Germline CDR1 reads SNHLY; CDR2 reads FYNNEI. CDR3 DNA sequence: TGTGCTTACGAGGGGGGAGAAAACTATGGCTACACCTTC. Translation gives CAYEGGENYGYTF.

The rearrangement links TRBV5-4 to TRBJ2-7, with D unclear. The CDR3 has 15 residues. The germline CDR1 and CDR2 sequences are SGHNT and YYREEE (reference sequence). V was trimmed by 4 bases and J by 2 bases, leaving 16 bases between them. The CDR3 nucleotides read TGTGCCAGCAGCCCGGACCAGCCGGGCGCCTACGAGCAGTACTTC. Translating gives CASSPDQPGAYEQYF.

Points on this clone: The same CDR3 arises from other DNA sequences in this sample as well. The J gene is TRBJ2-5, the V gene TRBV28, with 7 bases identical to TRBD2. The CDR3 is 14 amino acids. CDR1 MDHEN and CDR2 SYDVKM come from the germline V gene. Losses at the gene ends were 2 bases for V and 1 base for J; bases not matched to a gene: 1. CDR3 in amino acids: CASSLLAAQETQYF. For the CDR3, the DNA is TGTGCCAGCAGTTTACTAGCGGCCCAAGAGACCCAGTACTTC.

On this clone: A much bigger clone sits one base away, suggesting this may be a read error. The chain carries TRBV5-8 and TRBJ2-7; tentative D call: TRBD1 (6 bases). Germline V gene data show CDR1 as SGHTS and CDR2 as YDEGEE. The CDR3 has 12 amino acids. Trimming stripped 4 bases from V and 3 bases from J, with 8 bases between. The DNA for the CDR3 is TGTGCCAGCAGCCGGGACAACTACGAGCAGTACTTC. Translation gives CASSRDNYEQYF. Variable domain in full (rest from reference TRBV5-8 and TRBJ2-7): EAGVTQSPTHLIKTRGQQATLRCSPISGHTSVYWYQQALGLGLQFLLWYDEGEERNRGNFPPRFSGRQFPNYSSELNVNALELEDSALYLCASSRDNYEQYFGPGTRLTVT.

This chain joins TRBV10-3 and TRBJ2-7; 9 nucleotides line up with TRBD2. Germline V gene sequence: CDR1 ENHRY, CDR2 SYGVKD. The CDR3 extends over 13 amino acids. Trimming took 10 bases from V and 3 from J; bases not matched to a gene: 7. The CDR3, as DNA: TGTGCCAGCGGGACTAGCAATTTCTACGAGCAGTACTTC. This encodes CASGTSNFYEQYF.

The chain joins TRBV5-8 to TRBJ2-7; the D call may be TRBD1 or TRBD2 (5 bases each). V was cut by 1 base and J by 11 bases, with 16 bases left in between. The CDR3 covers 13 residues. CDR1 is SGHTS and CDR2 is YDEGEE in the germline V gene. CDR3: CASSLYPGTMEYF. The CDR3 coding sequence is TGTGCCAGCAGCTTGTACCCCGGGACGATGGAGTACTTC.

V gene TRBV11-2 combines with J gene TRBJ1-2; tentatively, D is TRBD1 (5 bases). The V end was cut by 1 base, the J end by 6 bases, with 15 bases between. The CDR3 covers 15 residues. Per the germline V gene, CDR1 is SGHAT and CDR2 is FQNNGV. CDR3 protein: CASSLAGGEVHGYTF. CDR3 coding DNA: TGTGCCAGCAGCTTAGCCGGGGGAGAGGTTCATGGCTACACCTTC.

The chain combines TRBV7-3 with TRBJ2-1; TRBD2 might be the D (5 bases). The CDR3 length is 15 residues. The V gene's germline CDR1 is SGHTA and CDR2 FQGTGA. Deletions cut 5 bases from V and 0 bases from J, with 11 bases between. The CDR3 coding sequence is TGTGCCAGCAGCCCAAGCGGTCCCTCCTACAATGAGCAGTTCTTC. It encodes CASSPSGPSYNEQFF.

Turning to this clone: Given a far larger clone just one base away, this is likely a sequencing read error. The chain employs TRBV20-1 and TRBJ1-2; a weak D match, TRBD1 (5 bases). CDR1 is DFQATT and CDR2 is SNEGSKA in the germline V gene (reference sequence). This CDR3 region has 11 residues. The CDR3 DNA is TGCAATGCTAGCCGGGGGGAAGGCTACACCTTC. It translates to CNASRGEGYTF.

V is TRBV20-1 and J is TRBJ2-5; D is unresolved. Trimming shortened V by 3 bases and J by 5 bases, and 7 bases separated the two germline ends. The CDR3 contains 11 residues. CDR1 is DFQATT and CDR2 is SNEGSKA in the germline V gene (reference sequence). Here the CDR3 reads CSASYRETQYF. The CDR3 DNA follows: TGCAGTGCTAGCTATCGGGAGACCCAGTACTTC.

The V gene is TRBV6-5, the J gene TRBJ2-5; no reliable D call. The better agreement between TRBJ2-7 and the DNA end casts doubt on the J call. This CDR3 spans 12 amino acids. Germline values: CDR1 MNHEY, CDR2 SVGAGI. The DNA of the CDR3 is TGTGCCAGCAGTGTACGCGGCTACGAGCAGTACTTC. This codes for CASSVRGYEQYF.

This clone was counted at least ten times. The chain couples TRBV30 to TRBJ2-5, with 10 bases matching TRBD2. The DNA end is a closer match to TRBJ2-7, so the J assignment may be wrong. CDR1 and CDR2 from the germline V gene are GTSNPN and SVGIG (reference sequence). This CDR3 comprises 14 residues. The CDR3 protein is CAWSRGLAIYEQYF. The CDR3 DNA sequence: TGTGCCTGGAGTAGGGGACTAGCGATATACGAGCAGTACTTC.

This clone showed up just a few times. This chain uses TRBV6-1 with TRBJ2-7; 10 bases are shared with TRBD1. Germline lookup yields CDR1 MNHNS and CDR2 SASEGT. The trim removed 3 bases at V and 4 bases at J, leaving 12 bases unmatched. The CDR3 contains 17 residues. The CDR3 DNA reads TGTGCCAGCAGTGATGCCAGAATGGACAGGGGGGGATACGAGCAGTACTTC. Its protein is CASSDARMDRGGYEQYF.

J is TRBJ2-5 and V is TRBV7-9; TRBD2 matches 13 bases. The CDR3 sequence is 16 residues long. Losses at the gene ends were 5 bases for V and 1 base for J; bases not matched to a gene: 4. Germline values: CDR1 SEHNR, CDR2 FQNEAQ (reference sequence). As DNA, the CDR3 is TGTGCCAGCAGCCGCCGGACTAGCGGGGGCCAAGAGACCCAGTACTTC. Translating gives CASSRRTSGGQETQYF.

A note on this clone: Since a much larger clone is just one base distant, this may be a read error. The rearrangement uses TRBV29-1 and TRBJ2-7, with TRBD2 identical over 8 bases. This CDR3 region has 14 residues. Germline-derived CDR1 and CDR2 are SQVTM and ANQGSEA. The CDR3 sequence: CSVIRAGEVYVQYF. CDR3 coding DNA: TGCAGCGTTATTAGAGCGGGAGAGGTGTACGTGCAGTACTTC.

The chain has TRBV5-1 and TRBJ2-7, with D possibly TRBD2 on 6 matching bases. Germline CDR1 SGHRS, CDR2 YFSETQ. V lost 4 bases to trimming and J lost 5 bases, with 7 bases between them. There are 11 residues in the CDR3. The CDR3 is CASSGGNEQYF. The CDR3, as DNA: TGCGCCAGCAGCGGAGGGAACGAGCAGTACTTC.

The chain combines TRBV2 with TRBJ1-4; TRBD1 aligns across 8 bases. The CDR3 is 13 amino acids. Germline V CDR1 and CDR2: SNHLY, FYNNEI. With V trimmed by 8 bases and J by 7 bases, 6 bases remained unmatched. In DNA, the CDR3 is TGTGCCAGCTCGACAGGGGCGGGTGAAAAACTGTTTTTT. It codes for CASSTGAGEKLFF.

The chain recombines TRBV28 with TRBJ2-3; 8 bases match TRBD2. CDR1 is MDHEN and CDR2 is SYDVKM in the germline V gene. The J segment lost 4 bases and the V segment lost 6 bases, leaving 6 bases of the junction unmatched. The CDR3 sequence is 14 residues long. The CDR3 bases are TGTGCCAGCAGGGAGCGGGAGAGGCCAGATACGCAGTATTTT. This codes for CASRERERPDTQYF.